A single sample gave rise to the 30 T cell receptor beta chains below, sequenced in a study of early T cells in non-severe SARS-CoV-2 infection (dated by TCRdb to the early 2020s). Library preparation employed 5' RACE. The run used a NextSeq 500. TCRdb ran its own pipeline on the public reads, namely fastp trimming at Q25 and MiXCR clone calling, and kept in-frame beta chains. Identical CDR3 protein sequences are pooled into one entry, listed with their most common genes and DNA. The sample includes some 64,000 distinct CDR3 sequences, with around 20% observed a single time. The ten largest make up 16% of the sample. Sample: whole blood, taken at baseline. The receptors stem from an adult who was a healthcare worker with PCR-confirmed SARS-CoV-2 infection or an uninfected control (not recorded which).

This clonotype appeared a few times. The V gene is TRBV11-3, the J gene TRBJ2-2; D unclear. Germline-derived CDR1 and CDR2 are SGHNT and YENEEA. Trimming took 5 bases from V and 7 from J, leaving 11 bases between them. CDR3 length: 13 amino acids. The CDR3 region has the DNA TGTGCCAGCAGCACCGGACCTCGCGGGGAGCTGTTTTTT. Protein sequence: CASSTGPRGELFF.

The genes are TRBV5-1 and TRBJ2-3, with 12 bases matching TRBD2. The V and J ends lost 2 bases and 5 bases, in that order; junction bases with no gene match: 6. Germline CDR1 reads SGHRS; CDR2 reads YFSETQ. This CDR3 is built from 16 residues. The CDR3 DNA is TGCGCCAGCAGCTTACCTAGCGGGGGGGCAGAAGATACGCAGTATTTT. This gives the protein CASSLPSGGAEDTQYF.

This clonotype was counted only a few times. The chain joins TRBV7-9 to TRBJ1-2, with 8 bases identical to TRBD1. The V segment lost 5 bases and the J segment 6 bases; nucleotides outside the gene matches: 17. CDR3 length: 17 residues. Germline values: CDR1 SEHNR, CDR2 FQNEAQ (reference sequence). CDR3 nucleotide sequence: TGTGCCAGCAGCCTCACACACCAGGGGGCCCGGTATCATGGCTACACCTTC. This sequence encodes CASSLTHQGARYHGYTF.

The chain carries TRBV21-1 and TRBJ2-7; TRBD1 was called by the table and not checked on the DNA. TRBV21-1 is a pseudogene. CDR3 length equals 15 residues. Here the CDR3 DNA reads TGTGCCAGCAGCAAAGGACCGGGGTCCTCCTACGAGCAGTACTTC. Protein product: CASSKGPGSSYEQYF.

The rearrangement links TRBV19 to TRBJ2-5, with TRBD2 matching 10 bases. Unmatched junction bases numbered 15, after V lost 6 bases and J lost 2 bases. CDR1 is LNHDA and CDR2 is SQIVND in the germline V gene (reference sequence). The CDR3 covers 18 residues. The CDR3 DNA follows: TGTGCCAGTAGCGAATCGACCATACTAGCGGGGTTACAAGAGACCCAGTACTTC. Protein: CASSESTILAGLQETQYF.

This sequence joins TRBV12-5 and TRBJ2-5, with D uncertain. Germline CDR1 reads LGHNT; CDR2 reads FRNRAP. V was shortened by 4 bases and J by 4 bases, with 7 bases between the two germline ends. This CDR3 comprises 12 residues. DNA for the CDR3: TGTGCTAGTGGTTCGTTACGAGAGACCCAGTACTTC. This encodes CASGSLRETQYF.

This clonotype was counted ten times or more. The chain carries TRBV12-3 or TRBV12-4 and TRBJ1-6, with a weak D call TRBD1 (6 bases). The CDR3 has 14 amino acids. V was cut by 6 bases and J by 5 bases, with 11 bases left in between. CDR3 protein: CASREGGNNSPLHF. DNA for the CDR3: TGTGCCAGCAGAGAGGGGGGAAATAATTCACCCCTCCACTTT.

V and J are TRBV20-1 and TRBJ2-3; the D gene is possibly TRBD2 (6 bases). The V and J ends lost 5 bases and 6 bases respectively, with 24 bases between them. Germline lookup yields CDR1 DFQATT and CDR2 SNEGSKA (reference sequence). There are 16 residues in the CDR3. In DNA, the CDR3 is TGCAGTGCTTGGATGGGGGTAGGAGGGGCCGGGGATACGCAGTATTTT. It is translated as CSAWMGVGGAGDTQYF.

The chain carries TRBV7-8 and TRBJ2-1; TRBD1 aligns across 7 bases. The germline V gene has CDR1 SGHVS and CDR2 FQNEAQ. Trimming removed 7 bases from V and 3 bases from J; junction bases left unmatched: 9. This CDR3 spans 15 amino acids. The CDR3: CASTPEGAGYNEQFF. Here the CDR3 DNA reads TGTGCCAGCACCCCAGAGGGGGCTGGCTACAATGAGCAGTTCTTC.

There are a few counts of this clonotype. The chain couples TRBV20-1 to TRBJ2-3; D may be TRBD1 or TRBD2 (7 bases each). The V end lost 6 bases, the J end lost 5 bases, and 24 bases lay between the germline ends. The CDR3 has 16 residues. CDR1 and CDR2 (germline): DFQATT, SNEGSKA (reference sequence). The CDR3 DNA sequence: TGCAGTGCCACCACCGCCAGGGAGGGGGCAGGAGATACGCAGTATTTT. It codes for CSATTAREGAGDTQYF.

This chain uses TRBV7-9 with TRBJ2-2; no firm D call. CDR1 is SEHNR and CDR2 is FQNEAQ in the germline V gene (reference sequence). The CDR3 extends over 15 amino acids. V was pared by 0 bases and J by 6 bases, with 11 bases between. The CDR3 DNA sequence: TGTGCCAGCAGCTTAGCGGTATCTTCGGCCGGGGAGCTGTTTTTT. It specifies CASSLAVSSAGELFF.

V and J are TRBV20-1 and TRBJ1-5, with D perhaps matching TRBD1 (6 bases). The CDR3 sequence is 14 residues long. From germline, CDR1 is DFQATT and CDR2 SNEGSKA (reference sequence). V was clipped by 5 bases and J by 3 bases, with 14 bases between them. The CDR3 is CSAGLTGNNQPQHF. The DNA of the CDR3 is TGCAGTGCTGGATTAACAGGGAACAATCAGCCCCAGCATTTT.

The CDR3: CASSQQGGGAANSPLHF. The DNA for the CDR3 is TGCGCCAGCAGTCAGCAGGGAGGGGGGGCCGCTAATTCACCCCTCCACTTT. The chain is built from TRBV4-1 and TRBJ1-6; D may be TRBD1 (6 bases). Trimming took 6 bases from V and 6 from J, leaving 21 bases between them. This CDR3 is built from 17 residues. From germline, CDR1 is MGHRA and CDR2 YSYEKL.

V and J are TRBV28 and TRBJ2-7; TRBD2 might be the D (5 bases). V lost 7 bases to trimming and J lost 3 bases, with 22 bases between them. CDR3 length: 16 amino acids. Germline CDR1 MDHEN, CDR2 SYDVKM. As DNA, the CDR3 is TGTGCCAGCACGAATCTACGGGGAATCGGAATCTACGAGCAGTACTTC. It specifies CASTNLRGIGIYEQYF.

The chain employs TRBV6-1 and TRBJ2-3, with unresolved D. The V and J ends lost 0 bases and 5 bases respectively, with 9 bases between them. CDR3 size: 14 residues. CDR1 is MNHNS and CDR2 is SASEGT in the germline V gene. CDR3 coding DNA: TGTGCCAGCAGTGAAGCGCTTTCCCGAGATACGCAGTATTTT. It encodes CASSEALSRDTQYF.

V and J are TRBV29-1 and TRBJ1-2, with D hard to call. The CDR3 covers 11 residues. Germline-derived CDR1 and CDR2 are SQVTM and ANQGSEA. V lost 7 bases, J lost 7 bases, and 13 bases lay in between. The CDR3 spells CSAPFDSGYTF. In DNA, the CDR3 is TGCAGCGCTCCCTTCGACTCTGGCTACACCTTC.

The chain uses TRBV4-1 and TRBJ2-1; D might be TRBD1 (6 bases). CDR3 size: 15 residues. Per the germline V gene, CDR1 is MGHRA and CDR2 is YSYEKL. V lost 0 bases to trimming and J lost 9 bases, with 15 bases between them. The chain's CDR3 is CASSQDGGQLGEQFF. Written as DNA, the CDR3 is TGCGCCAGCAGCCAAGACGGAGGACAGTTAGGTGAGCAGTTCTTC.

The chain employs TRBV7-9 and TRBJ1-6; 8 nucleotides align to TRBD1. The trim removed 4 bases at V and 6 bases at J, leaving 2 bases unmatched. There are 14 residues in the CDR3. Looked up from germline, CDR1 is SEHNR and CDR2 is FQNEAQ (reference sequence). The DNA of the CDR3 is TGTGCCAGCAGCTCGGGACAGGTTAATTCACCCCTCCACTTT. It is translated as CASSSGQVNSPLHF. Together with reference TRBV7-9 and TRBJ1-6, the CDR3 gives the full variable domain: DTGVSQNPRHKITKRGQNVTFRCDPISEHNRLYWYRQTLGQGPEFLTYFQNEAQLEKSRLLSDRFSAERPKGSFSTLEIQRTEQGDSAMYLCASSSGQVNSPLHFGNGTRLTVT.

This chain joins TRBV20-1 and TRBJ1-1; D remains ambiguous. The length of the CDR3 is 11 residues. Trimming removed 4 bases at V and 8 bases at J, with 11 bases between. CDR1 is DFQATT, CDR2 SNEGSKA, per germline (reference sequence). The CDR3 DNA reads TGCAGTGCTAAGGCGCCTCTGGAAGCTTTCTTT. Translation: CSAKAPLEAFF.

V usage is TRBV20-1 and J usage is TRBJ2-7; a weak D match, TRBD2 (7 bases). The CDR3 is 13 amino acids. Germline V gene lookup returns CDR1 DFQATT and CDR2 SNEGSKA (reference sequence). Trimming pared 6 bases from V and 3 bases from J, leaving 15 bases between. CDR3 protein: CSAVSRGLYEQYF. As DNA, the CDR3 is TGCAGTGCAGTCTCGCGGGGGCTCTACGAGCAGTACTTC.

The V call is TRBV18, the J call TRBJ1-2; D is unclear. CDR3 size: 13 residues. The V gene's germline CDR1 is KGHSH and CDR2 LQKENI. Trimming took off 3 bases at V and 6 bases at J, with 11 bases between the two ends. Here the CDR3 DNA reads TGTGCCAGCTCACCTGGCGAGTTGGATGGCTACACCTTC. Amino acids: CASSPGELDGYTF. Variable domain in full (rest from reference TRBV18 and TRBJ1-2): NAGVMQNPRHLVRRRGQEARLRCSPMKGHSHVYWYRQLPEEGLKFMVYLQKENIIDESGMPKERFSAEFPKEGPSILRIQQVVRGDSAAYFCASSPGELDGYTFGSGTRLTVV.

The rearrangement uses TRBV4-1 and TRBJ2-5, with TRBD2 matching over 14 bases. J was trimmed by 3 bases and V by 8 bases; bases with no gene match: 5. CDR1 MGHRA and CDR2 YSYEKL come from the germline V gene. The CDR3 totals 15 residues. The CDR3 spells CASQRLAGGEETQYF. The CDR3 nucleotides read TGCGCCAGCCAGAGACTAGCGGGGGGGGAAGAGACCCAGTACTTC.

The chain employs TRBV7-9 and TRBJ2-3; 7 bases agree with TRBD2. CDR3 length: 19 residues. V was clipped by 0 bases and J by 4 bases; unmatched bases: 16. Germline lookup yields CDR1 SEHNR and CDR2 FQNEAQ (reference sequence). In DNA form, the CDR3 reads TGTGCCAGCAGCTTAGCGAAGTTGCGGGGGAGTCGTCGAGCAGATACGCAGTATTTT. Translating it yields CASSLAKLRGSRRADTQYF.

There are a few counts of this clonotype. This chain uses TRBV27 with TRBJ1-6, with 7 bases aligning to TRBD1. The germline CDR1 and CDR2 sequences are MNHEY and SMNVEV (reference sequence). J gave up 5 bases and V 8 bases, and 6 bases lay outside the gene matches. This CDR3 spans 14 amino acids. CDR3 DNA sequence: TGTGCCAGCGGGGGACAGCCAAATAATTCACCCCTCCACTTT. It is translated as CASGGQPNNSPLHF.

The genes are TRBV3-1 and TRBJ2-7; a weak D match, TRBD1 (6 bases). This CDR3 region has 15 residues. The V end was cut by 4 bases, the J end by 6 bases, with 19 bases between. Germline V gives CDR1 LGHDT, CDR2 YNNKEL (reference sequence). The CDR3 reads CASSLRTGGGGEQYF. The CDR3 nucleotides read TGTGCCAGCAGCCTACGGACTGGGGGCGGCGGCGAGCAGTACTTC.

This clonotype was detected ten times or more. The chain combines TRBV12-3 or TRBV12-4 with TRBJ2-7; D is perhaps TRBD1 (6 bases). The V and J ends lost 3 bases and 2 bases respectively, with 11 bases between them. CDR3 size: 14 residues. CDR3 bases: TGTGCCAGCAGTTTCCAGGACAGAGCCTACGAGCAGTACTTC. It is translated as CASSFQDRAYEQYF.

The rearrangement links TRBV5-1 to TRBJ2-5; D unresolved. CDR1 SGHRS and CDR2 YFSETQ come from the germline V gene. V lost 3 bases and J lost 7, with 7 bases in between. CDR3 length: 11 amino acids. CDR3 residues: CASSYEGTQYF. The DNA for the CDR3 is TGCGCCAGCAGCTATGAAGGGACCCAGTACTTC.

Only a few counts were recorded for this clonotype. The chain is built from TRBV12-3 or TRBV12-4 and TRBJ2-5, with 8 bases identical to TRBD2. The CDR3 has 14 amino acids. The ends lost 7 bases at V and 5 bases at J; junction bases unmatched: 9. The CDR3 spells CASTLRRGDETQYF. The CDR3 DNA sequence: TGTGCCAGCACCCTTCGGCGGGGGGATGAGACCCAGTACTTC.

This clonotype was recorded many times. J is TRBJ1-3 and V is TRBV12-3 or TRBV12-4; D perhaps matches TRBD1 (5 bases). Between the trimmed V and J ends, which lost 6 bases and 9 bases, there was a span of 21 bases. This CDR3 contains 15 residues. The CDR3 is CASSSWDGPSSTIYF. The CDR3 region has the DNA TGTGCCAGCAGCTCATGGGACGGACCGAGCTCCACCATATATTTT.

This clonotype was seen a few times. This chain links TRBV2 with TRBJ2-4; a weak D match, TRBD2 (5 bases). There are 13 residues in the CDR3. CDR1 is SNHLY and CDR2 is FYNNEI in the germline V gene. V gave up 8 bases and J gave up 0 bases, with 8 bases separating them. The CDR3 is CASGAAAKNIQYF. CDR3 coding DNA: TGTGCCAGCGGAGCGGCAGCCAAAAACATTCAGTACTTC.